These 13 T cell receptor beta chains share one sample of origin, sequenced in a study of blood T cell repertoires in COVID-19 (dated by TCRdb to about 2020). Libraries were constructed by the immunoSEQ multiplex PCR assay. TCRdb limited this immuneACCESS table to in-frame rearrangements with V and J called. A share of clones is missing; checked studies link under half to unresolved V genes, and the rest is unexplained. In this sample the table shows 200,000 to 300,000 clones, 80% to 95% of which occur a single time. Roughly 2.7% of the sample is held by the ten biggest clonotypes. Sequencing used peripheral blood. The source is a person under 35 with COVID-19, enrolled during active disease.

On this clone: Other DNA sequences within the sample encode an identical CDR3. The chain couples TRBV6-5 to TRBJ2-5, with D perhaps matching TRBD2 (5 bases). The V end lost 6 bases, the J end lost 4 bases, and 12 bases lay between the germline ends. Germline CDR1 is MNHEY and CDR2 is SVGAGI. CDR3 length: 13 residues. Here the CDR3 DNA reads TGTGCCAGCAGGCAAGGCGGAGGAGAGACCCAGTACTTC. Translating gives CASRQGGGETQYF.

This clone has ten or more counts. The J gene is TRBJ2-3, the V gene TRBV5-4; 11 positions match TRBD2. From germline, CDR1 is SGHNT and CDR2 YYREEE (reference sequence). The CDR3 consists of 16 residues. The V gene end was trimmed by 4 bases and the J gene end by 0 bases; junction bases not matched to a gene: 4. CDR3 DNA sequence: TGTGCCAGCAGCGCCGGACTAGCGGGTAGCACAGATACGCAGTATTTT. Its translation is CASSAGLAGSTDTQYF.

Only one count was recorded for this clone. The chain recombines TRBV6-2 or TRBV6-3 with TRBJ2-4, with TRBD1 identical over 9 bases. CDR1 is MNHEY, CDR2 SVGEGT, per germline. The V gene end was trimmed by 5 bases and the J gene end by 11 bases; junction bases not matched to a gene: 7. The CDR3 runs to 13 residues. CDR3 sequence reads: CASSLRDREVQYF. CDR3 in DNA: TGTGCCAGCAGTCTCCGGGACAGGGAGGTTCAGTACTTC.

This chain connects TRBV5-4 to TRBJ2-2, with 11 bases lining up with TRBD2. This CDR3 has 16 amino acids. Germline CDR1 and CDR2: SGHNT and YYREEE (reference sequence). V was pared by 0 bases and J by 5 bases, with 3 bases of the junction left unmatched. CDR3 amino acids: CASSLELAGVTGELFF. The CDR3 bases are TGTGCCAGCAGCTTGGAACTAGCGGGAGTAACCGGGGAGCTGTTTTTT.

The rearrangement uses TRBV3-1 (or the pseudogene TRBV3-2) and TRBJ1-2; no clear D gene. Trimming stripped 6 bases from V and 7 bases from J, with 9 bases between. In germline, CDR1 is LGHDT, CDR2 YNNKEL (reference sequence). This CDR3 has 11 amino acids. The CDR3 region has the DNA TGTGCCAGCAGAGCCACCGGTGGCTACACCTTC. Residues: CASRATGGYTF.

The chain recombines TRBV18 with TRBJ2-7; 9 bases are shared with TRBD1. The CDR3 has 12 amino acids. Looked up from germline, CDR1 is KGHSH and CDR2 is LQKENI. V was clipped by 8 bases and J by 7 bases; unmatched bases: 6. This chain's CDR3 is CASGTGSREQYF. DNA of the CDR3: TGTGCCAGCGGGACAGGGTCTAGGGAGCAGTACTTC.

V is TRBV19 and J is TRBJ1-1; D might be TRBD1 (5 bases). V was pared by 3 bases and J by 7 bases, with 12 bases between. CDR1 is LNHDA and CDR2 is SQIVND in the germline V gene (reference sequence). CDR3 size: 13 residues. The CDR3 DNA is TGTGCCAGTAGTATGGTACGGAGGGGTGAAGCTTTCTTT. Encoded protein: CASSMVRRGEAFF.

The genes are TRBV11-2 and TRBJ1-2, with 8 bases fitting TRBD1. The CDR3 loop spans 15 amino acids. V trimming: 1 base; J trimming: 1 base; junction bases outside the gene matches: 2. In germline, CDR1 is SGHAT, CDR2 FQNNGV. The CDR3 coding sequence is TGTGCCAGCAGCTTAGTCAGGGGGCTTAACTATGGCTACACCTTC. It codes for CASSLVRGLNYGYTF.

The rearrangement joins TRBV9 to TRBJ2-7; TRBD2 matches at 7 bases. The trim removed 1 base at V and 5 bases at J, leaving 9 bases unmatched. CDR3 length: 15 residues. Germline CDR1 is SGDLS and CDR2 is YYNGEE. The CDR3 loop reads CASSVMGGSDHEQYF. As DNA, the CDR3 is TGTGCCAGCAGCGTAATGGGAGGGAGCGATCACGAGCAGTACTTC.

The chain joins TRBV9 to TRBJ2-5; D perhaps matches TRBD2 (5 bases). With 0 bases removed from V and 4 bases from J, the gap between germline ends came to 7 bases. This CDR3 spans 13 amino acids. CDR1 is SGDLS and CDR2 is YYNGEE in the germline V gene. The CDR3 here is CASSVDAGETQYF. CDR3 DNA: TGTGCCAGCAGCGTAGATGCGGGAGAGACCCAGTACTTC.

The V and J genes are TRBV6-5 and TRBJ1-4; tentative D call: TRBD1 (5 bases). Looked up from germline, CDR1 is MNHEY and CDR2 is SVGAGI. This CDR3 has 15 residues. With 5 bases removed from V and 4 bases from J, the gap between germline ends came to 14 bases. Written as DNA, the CDR3 is TGTGCCAGCAGTCGTCAGGGAGGAGGTAATGAAAAACTGTTTTTT. It codes for CASSRQGGGNEKLFF.

This chain links TRBV19 with TRBJ1-2, with 9 bases that match TRBD1. CDR1 and CDR2 from the germline V gene are LNHDA and SQIVND (reference sequence). The CDR3 is 13 residues long. V gave up 10 bases and J gave up 7 bases; unmatched junction bases: 10. CDR3 sequence reads: CATQQGAGGGYTF. Here the CDR3 DNA reads TGTGCCACCCAACAGGGGGCCGGTGGTGGCTACACCTTC.

V is TRBV5-1 and J is TRBJ2-3; weak D call: TRBD1 (6 bases). The CDR3 length is 12 residues. The germline V gene has CDR1 SGHRS and CDR2 YFSETQ. V lost 7 bases to trimming and J lost 2 bases, with 8 bases between them. CDR3 loop: CASGDNTDTQYF. The DNA of the CDR3 is TGCGCCAGCGGGGACAACACAGATACGCAGTATTTT.